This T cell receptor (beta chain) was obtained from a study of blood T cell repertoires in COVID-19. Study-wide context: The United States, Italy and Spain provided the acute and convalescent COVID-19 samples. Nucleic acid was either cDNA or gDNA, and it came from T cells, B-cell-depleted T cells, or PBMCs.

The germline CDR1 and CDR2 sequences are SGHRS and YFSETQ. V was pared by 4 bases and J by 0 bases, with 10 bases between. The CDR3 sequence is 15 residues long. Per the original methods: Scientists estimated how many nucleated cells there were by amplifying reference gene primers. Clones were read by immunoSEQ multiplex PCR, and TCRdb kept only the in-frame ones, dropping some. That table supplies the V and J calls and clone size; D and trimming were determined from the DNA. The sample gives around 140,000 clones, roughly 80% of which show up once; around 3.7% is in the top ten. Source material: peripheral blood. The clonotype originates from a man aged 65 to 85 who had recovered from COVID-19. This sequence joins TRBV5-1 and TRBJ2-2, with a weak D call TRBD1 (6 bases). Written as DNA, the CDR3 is TGCGCCAGCAGCATCGGGACAACGAACACCGGGGAGCTGTTTTTT. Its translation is CASSIGTTNTGELFF.